Shown below are 22 T cell receptor beta chains from a single sample sequenced in a study of OX40 agonist ivuxolimab in advanced cancers. Method: immunoSEQ multiplex PCR; TCRdb's copy keeps in-frame clones and lacks some. Of 51,000 or so clones listed, roughly nine tenths are singletons. Here the sequenced sample was CD4+ or CD8+ T cells sorted from blood, taken in a trial of the OX40 agonist ivuxolimab. These receptors were obtained from an adult with an advanced solid tumor such as melanoma, head and neck, liver or kidney cancer.

V gene TRBV7-9 combines with J gene TRBJ2-5; no clear D gene. The length of the CDR3 is 14 residues. Germline V CDR1 and CDR2: SEHNR, FQNEAQ (reference sequence). The V gene lost 2 bases and the J gene lost 4 bases, with 11 bases spanning the gap. The DNA of the CDR3 is TGTGCCAGCAGCTTAACTCGTGGTGGAGAGACCCAGTACTTC. Translating it yields CASSLTRGGETQYF.

The chain has TRBV4-2 and TRBJ1-2, with 9 bases matching TRBD1. The CDR3 contains 18 residues. The germline V gene has CDR1 LGHNA and CDR2 YNFKEQ. The V segment lost 4 bases and the J segment 1 base; nucleotides outside the gene matches: 13. CDR3 sequence: CASSRQRAGTGLNYGYTF. The CDR3, as DNA: TGTGCCAGCAGCCGCCAAAGAGCCGGGACAGGGCTTAACTATGGCTACACCTTC.

The chain links TRBV6-6 to TRBJ2-7; no reliable D call. The CDR3 loop spans 13 amino acids. Germline V CDR1 and CDR2: MNHNY, SVGAGI (reference sequence). The ends were cut back, 0 bases at V and 4 bases at J, with 7 bases in the middle. The CDR3 is CASSYSGSYEQYF. The CDR3 DNA reads TGTGCCAGCAGTTACTCGGGTAGTTACGAGCAGTACTTC.

This chain links TRBV25-1 with TRBJ1-1; 7 bases are shared with TRBD1. The length of the CDR3 is 15 residues. CDR1 is MGHDK, CDR2 SYGVNS, per germline. Losses at the gene ends were 8 bases for V and 8 bases for J; bases not matched to a gene: 17. CDR3 DNA: TGTGCCAGCGGAAGGGACAGCCCCTATTTCGACGAAGCTTTCTTT. This encodes CASGRDSPYFDEAFF.

This clone was detected a few times. CDR3 DNA sequence: TGTGCCAGTACCGCGAGGGACAGAAACTCTGGAAACACCATATATTTT. The encoded protein is CASTARDRNSGNTIYF. This rearrangement joins TRBV19 to TRBJ1-3; 7 bases fit TRBD1. Germline values: CDR1 LNHDA, CDR2 SQIVND (reference sequence). V gave up 7 bases and J gave up 0 bases; unmatched junction bases: 9. The CDR3 is 16 amino acids.

The chain has TRBV4-2 and TRBJ1-1; 7 positions agree with TRBD1. Trimming at V came to 4 bases and at J to 1 base, leaving 6 bases not matched to a gene. The germline gives CDR1 LGHNA, CDR2 YNFKEQ. The CDR3 runs 15 residues. CDR3 loop: CASSPMTGRNTEAFF. CDR3 DNA: TGTGCCAGCAGCCCTATGACAGGGCGGAACACTGAAGCTTTCTTT.

This chain connects TRBV5-1 to TRBJ2-7, with no clear D. The ends were cut back, 0 bases at V and 0 bases at J, with 10 bases in the middle. CDR1 and CDR2 (germline): SGHRS, YFSETQ. The CDR3 spans 15 residues. The CDR3 reads CASSLVSSLSYEQYF. The CDR3 nucleotides read TGCGCCAGCAGCTTGGTTAGCAGCCTCTCCTACGAGCAGTACTTC.

J is TRBJ2-7 and V is TRBV27, with 9 positions matching TRBD1. V was clipped by 3 bases and J by 2 bases; unmatched bases: 5. Germline V gene lookup returns CDR1 MNHEY and CDR2 SMNVEV (reference sequence). The CDR3 is 15 residues long. The CDR3 loop is CASSLGGTGTYEQYF. The CDR3 DNA sequence: TGTGCCAGCAGTTTGGGGGGGACAGGGACCTACGAGCAGTACTTC.

The gene calls are TRBV5-6 and TRBJ2-1; a weak D match, TRBD1 (5 bases). The germline gives CDR1 SGHDT, CDR2 YYEEEE. The CDR3 sequence is 12 residues long. With 5 bases removed from V and 6 bases from J, the gap between germline ends came to 9 bases. The CDR3 DNA sequence: TGTGCCAGCAGTCCAGGGATCAATGAGCAGTTCTTC. Residues: CASSPGINEQFF. The full variable domain, with the rest looked up from reference TRBV5-6 and TRBJ2-1, is DAGVTQSPTHLIKTRGQQVTLRCSPKSGHDTVSWYQQALGQGPQFIFQYYEEEERQRGNFPDRFSGHQFPNYSSELNVNALLLGDSALYLCASSPGINEQFFGPGTRLTVL.

The rearrangement uses TRBV11-2 and TRBJ1-4, with 8 bases identical to TRBD1. Germline trimming cut 1 base from V and 5 bases from J; bases unmatched to any gene: 6. CDR3 length: 16 residues. CDR1 and CDR2 from the germline V gene are SGHAT and FQNNGV. CDR3 amino acids: CASSLVRTGRNEKLFF. DNA of the CDR3: TGTGCCAGCAGCTTAGTTCGGACAGGGCGGAATGAAAAACTGTTTTTT.

Remarks on this clone: At one of its ends the junction is not consistent with the germline gene, which may arise from a read error. The CDR3: CASRVGASNTGELFF. CDR3 bases: TGTGCTAGCAGGGTCGGGGCTTCGAACACCGGGGAGCTGTTTTTT. The chain has TRBV7-7 and TRBJ2-2, with D possibly called TRBD1 or TRBD2 (5 bases each). CDR3 size: 15 residues. Germline lookup yields CDR1 SSHAT and CDR2 FNYEAQ (reference sequence).

The V call is TRBV10-1, the J call TRBJ1-2; 9 nucleotides line up with TRBD1. This CDR3 comprises 13 residues. Per the germline V gene, CDR1 is WNHNN and CDR2 is SYGVQD (reference sequence). Trimming removed 6 bases from V and 8 bases from J; junction bases left unmatched: 7. CDR3 DNA: TGCGCCAGCAGCTCGGGACAGGGAATCGGCTACACCTTC. This sequence encodes CASSSGQGIGYTF.

The rearrangement uses TRBV25-1 and TRBJ2-5; D gene ambiguous. The CDR3 totals 10 residues. Germline CDR1 and CDR2: MGHDK and SYGVNS. The germline V and J ends were trimmed by 2 bases and 5 bases, with 0 bases remaining between them. The CDR3 sequence is CASSEETQYF. In DNA, the CDR3 is TGTGCCAGCAGTGAAGAGACCCAGTACTTC.

This chain joins TRBV29-1 and TRBJ1-2; D uncertain. V lost 3 bases, J lost 7 bases, and 12 bases lay in between. The CDR3 is made up of 12 amino acids. Per the germline V gene, CDR1 is SQVTM and CDR2 is ANQGSEA. The CDR3 here is CSVEDGSGGYTF. The DNA for the CDR3 is TGCAGCGTTGAGGATGGTTCGGGTGGCTACACCTTC. Using reference TRBV29-1 and TRBJ1-2 for the parts outside the CDR3, the full variable domain is SAVISQKPSRDICQRGTSLTIQCQVDSQVTMMFWYRQQPGQSLTLIATANQGSEATYESGFVIDKFPISRPNLTFSTLTVSNMSPEDSSIYLCSVEDGSGGYTFGSGTRLTVV.

CDR3 protein: CASNLADSYEQYF. The DNA for the CDR3 is TGTGCCAGCAATCTAGCGGACTCCTACGAGCAGTACTTC. The genes are TRBV2 and TRBJ2-7; 7 bases line up with TRBD2. V dropped 7 bases and J dropped 0; count of bases not matched to a gene: 3. The CDR3 has 13 amino acids. Germline loops: CDR1 SNHLY, CDR2 FYNNEI.

The V and J genes are TRBV4-1 and TRBJ2-5, with D possibly matching TRBD1 (6 bases). Germline V gene sequence: CDR1 MGHRA, CDR2 YSYEKL. The CDR3 is made up of 15 amino acids. V was trimmed by 1 base and J by 2 bases, leaving 11 bases between them. For the CDR3, the DNA is TGCGCCAGCAGCCAAGGGGGGACACTGCAAGAGACCCAGTACTTC. Translation: CASSQGGTLQETQYF.

The chain links TRBV5-1 to TRBJ2-7, with unresolved D. CDR1 SGHRS and CDR2 YFSETQ come from the germline V gene. Trimming stripped 1 base from V and 1 base from J, with 6 bases between. This CDR3 is built from 13 residues. The CDR3 nucleotides are TGCGCCAGCAGCTTGAGTAGGTCCTACGAGCAGTACTTC. Its protein product is CASSLSRSYEQYF. Full variable domain (outside the CDR3, taken from reference TRBV5-1 and TRBJ2-7): KAGVTQTPRYLIKTRGQQVTLSCSPISGHRSVSWYQQTPGQGLQFLFEYFSETQRNKGNFPGRFSGRQFSNSRSEMNVSTLELGDSALYLCASSLSRSYEQYFGPGTRLTVT.

J is TRBJ1-3 and V is TRBV5-5; TRBD1 is a possible D gene (5 bases). The V and J ends lost 4 bases and 1 base respectively, with 12 bases between them. This CDR3 has 15 residues. Germline V gene data show CDR1 as SGHKS and CDR2 as YYEKEE (reference sequence). In DNA form, the CDR3 reads TGTGCCAGCAGCCCGGAAGGGGCTTCTGGAAACACCATATATTTT. Encoded protein: CASSPEGASGNTIYF.

This chain joins TRBV7-9 and TRBJ1-2; weak D call: TRBD1 (5 bases). The ends were cut back, 6 bases at V and 8 bases at J, with 19 bases in the middle. Germline CDR1 and CDR2: SEHNR and FQNEAQ (reference sequence). The CDR3 consists of 14 residues. CDR3 DNA: TGTGCCAGCAGGACCGAGGGAGGGGTTGGGGGCTACACCTTC. As protein: CASRTEGGVGGYTF.

This rearrangement joins TRBV13 to TRBJ2-7; a possible D gene is TRBD1 (6 bases). The CDR3 extends over 15 amino acids. The ends were cut back, 8 bases at V and 6 bases at J, with 23 bases in the middle. Germline values: CDR1 PRHDT, CDR2 FYEKMQ (reference sequence). The CDR3 region is CASGQRATWVSEQYF. CDR3 DNA sequence: TGTGCCAGCGGACAGAGGGCGACTTGGGTTTCCGAGCAGTACTTC. The whole variable domain, remainder taken from reference TRBV13 and TRBJ2-7, is AAGVIQSPRHLIKEKRETATLKCYPIPRHDTVYWYQQGPGQDPQFLISFYEKMQSDKGSIPDRFSAQQFSDYHSELNMSSLELGDSALYFCASGQRATWVSEQYFGPGTRLTVT.

The chain recombines TRBV6-5 with TRBJ2-5, with 8 positions matching TRBD1. CDR3 size: 15 residues. Germline CDR1 MNHEY, CDR2 SVGAGI. The junction had 7 bases not matched to a gene; V was cut back by 2 bases and J by 5 bases. CDR3 region: CASSYTQGAGETQYF. As DNA, the CDR3 is TGTGCCAGCAGTTACACGCAGGGGGCAGGGGAGACCCAGTACTTC.

The rearrangement links TRBV4-1 to TRBJ2-5; D might be TRBD1 (5 bases). The CDR3 loop spans 14 amino acids. CDR1 MGHRA and CDR2 YSYEKL come from the germline V gene. Trimming removed 1 base at V and 1 base at J, with 7 bases between. DNA of the CDR3: TGCGCCAGCAGCCAAGGGGGCAGCCAAGAGACCCAGTACTTC. Residues: CASSQGGSQETQYF.